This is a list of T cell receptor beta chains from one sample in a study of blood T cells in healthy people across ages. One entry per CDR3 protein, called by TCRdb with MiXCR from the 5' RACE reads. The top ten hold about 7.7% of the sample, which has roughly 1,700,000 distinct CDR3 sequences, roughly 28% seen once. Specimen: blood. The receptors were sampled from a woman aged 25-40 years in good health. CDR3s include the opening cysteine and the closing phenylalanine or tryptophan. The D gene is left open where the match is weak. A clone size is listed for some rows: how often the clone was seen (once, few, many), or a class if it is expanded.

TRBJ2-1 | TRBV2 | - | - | CASGERRGYLNEQFF | TGTGCCAGCGGAGAAAGGCGGGGCTACTTAAATGAGCAGTTCTTC
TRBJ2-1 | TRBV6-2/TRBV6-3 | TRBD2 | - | CASSRNLAGGYNEQFF | TGTGCCAGCTCCCGAAATCTAGCGGGAGGTTACAATGAGCAGTTCTTC
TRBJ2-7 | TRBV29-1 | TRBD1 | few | CSVERADRGSYEQYF | TGCAGCGTTGAAAGGGCGGACAGGGGGTCCTACGAGCAGTACTTC
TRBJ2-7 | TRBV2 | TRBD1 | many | CASSWQGAPREQYF | TGTGCCAGCAGTTGGCAGGGGGCGCCGAGAGAGCAGTACTTC
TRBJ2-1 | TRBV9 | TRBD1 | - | CASSVAGSGRGQSNEQFF | TGTGCCAGCAGCGTAGCCGGGTCCGGCAGGGGGCAGAGCAATGAGCAGTTCTTC
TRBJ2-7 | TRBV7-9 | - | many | CASSFGQRIEQYF | TGTGCCAGCAGCTTCGGCCAGCGAATTGAGCAGTACTTC
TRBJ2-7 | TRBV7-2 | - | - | CAGSFTGCYEQYF | TGTGCCGGCAGTTTTACAGGTTGCTACGAGCAGTACTTC
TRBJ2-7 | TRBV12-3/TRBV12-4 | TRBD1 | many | CASSLGQETYEQYF | TGTGCCAGCAGTTTGGGACAGGAGACCTACGAGCAGTACTTC
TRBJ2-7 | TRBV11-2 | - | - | CASSSSGEAQYF | TGTGCCAGCAGCTCCTCCGGGGAGGCCCAGTACTTC
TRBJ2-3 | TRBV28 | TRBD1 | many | CASSSPGTGDPDTQYF | TGTGCCAGCAGTTCCCCCGGGACAGGGGATCCAGATACGCAGTATTTT
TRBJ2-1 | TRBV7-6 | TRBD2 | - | CASSPGLAGGGYNEQFF | TGTGCCAGCAGCCCAGGACTAGCGGGGGGCGGGTACAATGAGCAGTTCTTC
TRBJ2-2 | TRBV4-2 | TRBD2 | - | CASSPQRGGNTGELFF | TGTGCCAGCAGCCCTCAGCGGGGGGGGAACACCGGGGAGCTGTTTTTT
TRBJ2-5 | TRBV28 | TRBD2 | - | CAWGASGGSNTQETQYF | TGTGCTTGGGGGGCTAGCGGGGGTTCAAATACACAAGAGACCCAGTACTTC
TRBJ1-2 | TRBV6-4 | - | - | CASSAKTGSYGYTF | TGTGCCAGCAGTGCCAAGACAGGCAGCTATGGCTACACCTTC
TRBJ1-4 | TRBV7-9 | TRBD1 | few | CASSSRDREKLTNEKLFF | TGTGCCAGCAGTTCCCGGGACAGGGAGAAACTAACTAATGAAAAACTGTTTTTT
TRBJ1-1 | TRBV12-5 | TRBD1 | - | CASVLISMTGPVAFF | TGTGCTAGTGTTTTGATCTCCATGACAGGGCCCGTAGCTTTCTTT
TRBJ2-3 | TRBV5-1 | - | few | CASRGVGGQRTDTQYF | TGCGCCAGCCGAGGGGTCGGCGGACAGAGGACAGATACGCAGTATTTT
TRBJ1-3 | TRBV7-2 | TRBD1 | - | CASSLDRGSNTIYF | TGTGCCAGCAGCTTAGACAGGGGGAGTAATACCATATATTTT
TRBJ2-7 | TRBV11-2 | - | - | CASSPYRDPTAYEQYF | TGTGCCAGCAGCCCTTACCGGGATCCTACCGCCTACGAGCAGTACTTC
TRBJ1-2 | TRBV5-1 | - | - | CASSLGGRRNSYGYTF | TGCGCCAGCAGCTTGGGAGGCCGGCGGAATTCATATGGCTACACCTTC
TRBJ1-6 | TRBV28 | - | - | CASRETNSPLHF | TGTGCCAGCCGGGAGACTAATTCACCCCTCCACTTT
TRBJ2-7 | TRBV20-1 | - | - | CSASLGAYEQYF | TGCAGTGCTAGTTTGGGGGCATACGAGCAGTACTTC
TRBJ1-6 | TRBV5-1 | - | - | CASSSPGRTALHF | TGCGCCAGCAGCAGCCCCGGGAGGACGGCCCTCCACTTT
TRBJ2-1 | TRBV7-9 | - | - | CASSPPGVGGGAYNEQFF | TGTGCCAGCAGCCCACCAGGAGTGGGGGGGGGCGCTTACAATGAGCAGTTCTTC
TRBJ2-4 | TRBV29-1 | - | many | CSGQRAKNIQYF | TGCAGCGGACAGCGAGCCAAAAACATTCAGTACTTC
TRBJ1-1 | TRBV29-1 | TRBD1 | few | CSVGDSEAFF | TGCAGCGTTGGGGACAGTGAAGCTTTCTTT
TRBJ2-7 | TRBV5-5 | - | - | CASSLDFGIENEQYF | TGTGCCAGCAGCTTGGATTTCGGAATTGAGAACGAGCAGTACTTC
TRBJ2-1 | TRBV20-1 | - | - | CSARGAESNEWQFF | TGCAGTGCTAGAGGCGCAGAAAGCAATGAGTGGCAGTTCTTC
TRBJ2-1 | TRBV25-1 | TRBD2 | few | CASSVTSGSRHEQFF | TGTGCCAGCAGTGTCACTAGCGGGAGTAGGCATGAGCAGTTCTTC
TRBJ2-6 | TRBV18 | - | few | CASSPQRQGPSGANVLTF | TGTGCCAGCTCACCGCAACGGCAGGGCCCCTCTGGGGCCAACGTCCTGACTTTC
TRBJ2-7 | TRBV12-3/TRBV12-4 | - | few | CASSLEARGTQYF | TGTGCCAGCAGTTTAGAGGCCAGGGGAACGCAGTACTTC
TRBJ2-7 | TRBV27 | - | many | CASSLWGPSYEQYF | TGTGCCAGCAGTTTATGGGGGCCCTCCTACGAGCAGTACTTC
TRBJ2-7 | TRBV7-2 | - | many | CASSYHYKSRYEQYF | TGTGCCAGCAGCTACCATTACAAGTCCCGCTACGAGCAGTACTTC